A single T cell receptor beta chain is shown here with its context. Antigen specificity is unknown. These data originate in a study of post-analysis software for immune sequencing data. The CDR3 extends over 16 amino acids. V shed 5 bases and J shed 5 bases, with 19 bases lying between them. Germline lookup yields CDR1 SGHAT and CDR2 FQNNGV. Every TCR beta cDNA library bore unique molecular identifiers. TCRdb used MiXCR to reprocess the PCR reads, holding one entry per CDR3 protein. Of 170,000 or so distinct CDR3 sequences in the sample, approximately 30% were seen once. General study points: TRBV segments more frequent in patients than in controls numbered roughly five and included TRBV5-6, TRBV5-1 and TRBV20-1.

The rearrangement uses TRBV11-2 and TRBJ2-1; possible D gene TRBD1, 6 bases. Sequencing was performed on blood. The clonotype was recovered from a girl aged 10 to 17 with multiple sclerosis. The CDR3 nucleotides read TGTGCCAGCAGCCTTAGGAACAGGGCAACCGACAATGAGCAGTTCTTC. This translates into CASSLRNRATDNEQFF.